A selection of T cell receptor beta chains follows, all from one sample in a study of STAT5B mutations in CD4+ large granular lymphocyte leukemia. Only in-frame clones appear in the TCRdb table, and some are missing; sequencing was by immunoSEQ multiplex PCR. The sample comprises fewer than 7,000 clones, about 74% of which are singletons, and approximately 2% rests with the top ten. The sequencing sample was made of PBMCs. The receptors originated from a woman in her seventies with CD4+ T-cell large granular lymphocyte leukemia. CDR3s include the opening cysteine and the closing phenylalanine or tryptophan. D genes are given only for firm matches. Where a row states a size, it is once, few, many or the class of an expanded clone; other rows omit it.

J gene	D gene	V gene	clone size	CDR3 DNA	CDR3 protein
TRBJ2-3	TRBD2	TRBV5-8	few	TGTGCCACGTCGGGGGGGCACGGGGATACGCAGTATTTT	CATSGGHGDTQYF
TRBJ2-1	NA	TRBV19	NA	TGTGCCAGTAGTATGGGGAGCTATGAGCAGTTCTTC	CASSMGSYEQFF
TRBJ2-1	TRBD2	TRBV6-5	NA	TGTGCCAGCAGTTCCTTTATAGCGGGGGGCGGCAATGAGCAGTTCTTC	CASSSFIAGGGNEQFF
TRBJ1-1	NA	TRBV30	NA	TGTGCCTGGAGCGCAGGTGGGAGCACTGAAGCTTTCTTT	CAWSAGGSTEAFF
TRBJ2-3	TRBD2	TRBV19	NA	TGTGCCAGTAGTATCGGGCTAGCGGCAGATACGCAGTATTTT	CASSIGLAADTQYF
TRBJ2-2	TRBD1	TRBV7-2	NA	TGTGCCAGCAGCTTAGTAGGGACAGGACGCACCGGGGAGCTGTTTTTT	CASSLVGTGRTGELFF
TRBJ2-2	NA	TRBV6-1	NA	TGTGCCAGCAGAGTAGCGGTCGGGGGGGAGCTGTTTTTT	CASRVAVGGELFF
TRBJ1-5	NA	TRBV7-2	NA	TGTGCCAGCAGCCCCGGGGGCAGGGGTTCTCAGCCCCAGCATTTT	CASSPGGRGSQPQHF
TRBJ1-2	NA	TRBV5-8	NA	TGTGCCAGCAGTCTTGACACCTATGGCTACACCTTC	CASSLDTYGYTF
TRBJ1-5	TRBD1	TRBV28	once	TGTGCCAGCAGTTTAGGCAGGGGGGGGCAGCCCCAGCATTTT	CASSLGRGGQPQHF
TRBJ1-1	NA	TRBV7-9	NA	TGTGCCAGCAGCTTTCTCGGGGCCGATGAAGCTTTCTTT	CASSFLGADEAFF
TRBJ2-7	TRBD2	TRBV5-1	NA	TGCGCCAGCAGCTTGGTAGGGACTAGCGACTCCTACGAGCAGTACTTC	CASSLVGTSDSYEQYF
TRBJ2-7	NA	TRBV19	NA	TGTGCCAGAAGCCACACCGAGGCCGAGCAGTACTTC	CARSHTEAEQYF
TRBJ1-2	NA	TRBV2	NA	TGTGCCAGCAGCCTTAGCAGGGGAGGCGGCTACACCTTC	CASSLSRGGGYTF
TRBJ2-7	TRBD1	TRBV5-1	NA	TGCGCCAGCAGCCAAGGACAGGGGAAAGGCGAGCAGTACTTC	CASSQGQGKGEQYF
TRBJ2-5	NA	TRBV20-1	once	TGCAGTGCTACCGAGGGAGAGACCCAGTACTTC	CSATEGETQYF
TRBJ1-5	NA	TRBV27	NA	TGTGCCAGCAGTTCGGGACAAGGGAATCAGCCCCAGCATTTT	CASSSGQGNQPQHF
TRBJ2-7	TRBD2	TRBV5-1	NA	TGCGCCAGCAGCTTGACTAGCGGACCCTCCTACGAGCAGTACTTC	CASSLTSGPSYEQYF
TRBJ2-1	NA	TRBV11-2	NA	TGTGCCAGCAGCTTAGTGCGAAACTCCTACAATGAGCAGTTCTTC	CASSLVRNSYNEQFF
TRBJ2-1	NA	TRBV5-4	NA	TGTGCCAGCAGCTTGGGGCAGTACTACAATGAGCAGTTCTTC	CASSLGQYYNEQFF
TRBJ2-1	NA	TRBV15	NA	TGTGCCACCAGCAGAGGGGCTCTATTATCCTACAATGAGCAGTTCTTC	CATSRGALLSYNEQFF
TRBJ1-1	NA	TRBV6-1	NA	TGTGCCAGCAGTGAAATGGATTGGCCAGGATCGAACACTGAAGCTTTCTTT	CASSEMDWPGSNTEAFF
TRBJ1-4	NA	TRBV5-5	NA	TGTGCCAGCAGCTTGTGGGGGCAGCCGGATGCTAATGAAAAACTGTTTTTT	CASSLWGQPDANEKLFF
TRBJ2-5	TRBD1	TRBV5-1	NA	TGCGCCAGCAGCTTCATGGACAGGGCGGAGACCCAGTACTTC	CASSFMDRAETQYF
TRBJ2-1	NA	TRBV6-5	NA	TGTGCCAGCAGCCAGCGAGGAGGGAGGTCCAATGAGCAGTTCTTC	CASSQRGGRSNEQFF
TRBJ2-7	TRBD1	TRBV5-1	NA	TGCGCCAGCAGTTCAAAACCAACAAGACAGGGCCTCTCCTACGAGCAGTACTTC	CASSSKPTRQGLSYEQYF
TRBJ2-3	NA	TRBV28	NA	TGTGCCAGCAGTTTAAGGGATACGCAGTATTTT	CASSLRDTQYF
TRBJ2-1	NA	TRBV2	NA	TGTGCCAGCAGTCGAGAAGGGCGGAATGAGCAGTTCTTC	CASSREGRNEQFF
TRBJ2-2	TRBD1	TRBV5-5	NA	TGTGCCAGCAGCTTGAGGGACAGAGACACCGGGGAGCTGTTTTTT	CASSLRDRDTGELFF
TRBJ2-7	NA	TRBV6-6	NA	TGTGCCAGCAGTTACCCCACTCTGGGGGCGGGCGAGCAGTACTTC	CASSYPTLGAGEQYF
TRBJ2-5	NA	TRBV25-1	NA	TGTGCCAGCAGTGTCGCAGGCGGCGAGACCCAGTACTTC	CASSVAGGETQYF
TRBJ2-2	NA	TRBV19	medium-sized	TGTGCCAGTAGCCGGGGGGCAGACACCGGGGAGCTGTTTTTT	CASSRGADTGELFF
TRBJ2-2	TRBD2	TRBV6-6	NA	TGTGCCAGCAGTCCGGGGGGGTTCGGGGCCGGGGAGCTGTTTTTT	CASSPGGFGAGELFF
TRBJ1-2	NA	TRBV18	few	TGTGCCAGCTCACCCGAGGGGACAACACGTGGCTACACCTTC	CASSPEGTTRGYTF
TRBJ1-1	NA	TRBV25-1	few	TGTGCCAGCAGTGACCATAGGCCCCAGGGAGCTTTCTTT	CASSDHRPQGAFF
TRBJ2-5	NA	TRBV15	NA	TGTGCCACCAGCAGGGATCAACTGGGTCACCAGTACTTC	CATSRDQLGHQYF
TRBJ2-3	NA	TRBV4-1	NA	TGCGCCAGCAGCCAAGATGAGGCCAGCCCAGATACGCAGTATTTT	CASSQDEASPDTQYF
TRBJ2-1	TRBD2	TRBV6-6	NA	TGTGCCAGCAGGCCCAAAGGACTAGAGGTTGAGCAGTTCTTC	CASRPKGLEVEQFF
TRBJ2-6	NA	TRBV19	NA	TGTGCCAGTAGGACAGCCCATACCGGTTCTGGGGCCAACGTCCTGACTTTC	CASRTAHTGSGANVLTF
TRBJ1-5	NA	TRBV9	NA	TGTGCCAGCAGCGCTGGGATCAGTGGGGGCTGGCAGCCCCAGCATTTT	CASSAGISGGWQPQHF
TRBJ1-4	TRBD1	TRBV19	NA	TGTGCCAGTAGTACGGGGACAGGGCAGGTTGAAAAACTGTTTTTT	CASSTGTGQVEKLFF
TRBJ2-1	TRBD2	TRBV19	NA	TGTGCCAGTAGTAATCTAGCGGGAGGGAGTGAGCAGTTCTTC	CASSNLAGGSEQFF
TRBJ2-5	TRBD1	TRBV5-4	few	TGTGCCAGCAGCTCTTCCGGGACAGGGGGGACCCAGTACTTC	CASSSSGTGGTQYF
TRBJ2-3	TRBD2	TRBV11-2	few	TGTGCCAGCAGCCCCGGGAGCGGGGCCACAGATACGCAGTATTTT	CASSPGSGATDTQYF
TRBJ1-1	NA	TRBV29-1	NA	TGCAGCGGAAGTATAACGGGGGCCTACACTGAAGCTTTCTTT	CSGSITGAYTEAFF
TRBJ1-2	NA	TRBV6-5	NA	TGTGCCAGCAGTTACTTGGGATTTTCCTATGGCTACACCTTC	CASSYLGFSYGYTF
TRBJ2-1	NA	TRBV25-1	NA	TGTGCCAGCAGTGAGGGGCGGGACGAGCAGTTCTTC	CASSEGRDEQFF
TRBJ2-2	NA	TRBV7-8	NA	TGTGCCAGCAGCCCGGGCATTACGAACACCGGGGAGCTGTTTTTT	CASSPGITNTGELFF
TRBJ2-1	TRBD1	TRBV9	NA	TGTGCCAGCAGAGAGACAGGGGGCAAGTATGATGAGCAGTTCTTC	CASRETGGKYDEQFF
TRBJ2-7	TRBD2	TRBV11-2	NA	TGTGCCAGCGGGCCCCGAGGACTAGCGGGGGGGCGGCAGTACTTC	CASGPRGLAGGRQYF
TRBJ1-5	NA	TRBV9	NA	TGTGCCAGCAGCGGTGAGGGGCAGTACAATCAGCCCCAGCATTTT	CASSGEGQYNQPQHF
TRBJ2-7	NA	TRBV2	NA	TGTGCCAGCAGTGTAGGCAGGGCCTCCTACGAGCAGTACTTC	CASSVGRASYEQYF